The 14 T cell receptor beta chains reported below all come from one sample, sequenced in a study of blood T cell repertoires in COVID-19. Assay: immunoSEQ multiplex PCR; the TCRdb copy retains only in-frame clones and omits some. Of fewer than 300,000 clones in the sample, approximately 82% are singletons; the top ten hold roughly 3%. Sequenced sample: peripheral blood. The receptors derive from a woman between 18 and 29 years old with acute or convalescent COVID-19.

This CDR3 is CASSLWGRDFYNEQFF. The CDR3 nucleotides are TGTGCCAGCAGTTTATGGGGAAGGGACTTCTACAATGAGCAGTTCTTC. V gene TRBV28 combines with J gene TRBJ2-1, with D possibly matching TRBD2 (6 bases). V was shortened by 0 bases and J by 3 bases, with 12 bases between the two germline ends. From germline, CDR1 is MDHEN and CDR2 SYDVKM. The CDR3 totals 16 residues.

The V and J genes are TRBV6-6 and TRBJ2-7; 14 bases agree with TRBD2. The CDR3 spans 18 residues. The ends lost 5 bases at V and 2 bases at J; junction bases unmatched: 11. CDR1 and CDR2 from the germline V gene are MNHNY and SVGAGI (reference sequence). CDR3 sequence (DNA): TGTGCCAGCAGTCGACTAGCGGGAGGGCCGGGCTCGGCCTACGAGCAGTACTTC. Translation gives CASSRLAGGPGSAYEQYF.

The chain is built from TRBV5-5 and TRBJ1-5, with D unclear. V lost 6 bases to trimming and J lost 1 base, with 14 bases between them. The length of the CDR3 is 15 residues. In germline, CDR1 is SGHKS, CDR2 YYEKEE (reference sequence). CDR3 sequence: CASTPGYVSNQPQHF. The CDR3 bases are TGTGCCAGCACCCCGGGTTATGTGAGCAATCAGCCCCAGCATTTT.

This clone has a single count. V is TRBV5-5 and J is TRBJ1-6; 7 nucleotides line up with TRBD1. J was trimmed by 0 bases and V by 4 bases; bases with no gene match: 16. The CDR3 length is 20 residues. Per the germline V gene, CDR1 is SGHKS and CDR2 is YYEKEE (reference sequence). The CDR3 sequence: CASSPQLRAGGLSYNSPLHF. As DNA, the CDR3 is TGTGCCAGCAGCCCACAACTTCGGGCAGGGGGTCTCTCCTATAATTCACCCCTCCACTTT.

The gene calls are TRBV21-1 and TRBJ2-1; the D call of TRBD2 is as the table states it, not checked on the DNA. TRBV21-1 is labeled a pseudogene. The CDR3 length is 13 residues. The CDR3 coding sequence is TGTGCCAGCAGCAACAGACTACGGAATGAGCAGTTCTTC. Translation: CASSNRLRNEQFF.

This sequence joins TRBV6-5 and TRBJ2-7; 11 nucleotides match TRBD1. V trimming: 0 bases; J trimming: 5 bases; junction bases outside the gene matches: 3. Germline loops: CDR1 MNHEY, CDR2 SVGAGI. The length of the CDR3 is 15 residues. CDR3 protein: CASSYSGQGAHEQYF. CDR3 bases: TGTGCCAGCAGTTACTCAGGACAGGGGGCCCACGAGCAGTACTTC.

V and J are TRBV27 and TRBJ2-7; the match to TRBD1 covers 8 bases. The germline CDR1 and CDR2 sequences are MNHEY and SMNVEV (reference sequence). The CDR3 loop spans 12 amino acids. The V and J ends lost 8 bases and 1 base, in that order; junction bases with no gene match: 1. This CDR3 is CASGTGSYEQYF. The CDR3 DNA reads TGTGCCAGCGGGACAGGTTCCTACGAGCAGTACTTC.

V is TRBV6-5 and J is TRBJ2-7; D remains unclear. V lost 8 bases, J lost 2 bases, and 13 bases lay in between. The CDR3 spans 13 residues. Per the germline V gene, CDR1 is MNHEY and CDR2 is SVGAGI. In nucleotides, the CDR3 is TGTGCCAGCGGATCAGGTTTTGCCTACGAGCAGTACTTC. This encodes CASGSGFAYEQYF.

This rearrangement joins TRBV11-2 to TRBJ2-1; D is unclear. Trimming stripped 6 bases from V and 0 bases from J, with 15 bases between. Looked up from germline, CDR1 is SGHAT and CDR2 is FQNNGV. CDR3 length: 16 amino acids. The CDR3 spells CASSQLDKSSYNEQFF. In DNA form, the CDR3 reads TGTGCCAGCAGTCAACTTGACAAGAGCTCCTACAATGAGCAGTTCTTC.

This chain uses TRBV7-3 with TRBJ2-3; 9 bases are shared with TRBD2. The CDR3 is 17 residues long. Germline CDR1 is SGHTA and CDR2 is FQGTGA. With 0 bases clipped from V and 4 bases from J, the junction kept 8 bases outside the gene matches. CDR3 DNA sequence: TGTGCCAGCAGCTTAACGAAAGCGGGAGGTATTCCAGATACGCAGTATTTT. This gives the protein CASSLTKAGGIPDTQYF. Using reference TRBV7-3 and TRBJ2-3 for the parts outside the CDR3, the full variable domain is GAGVSQTPSNKVTEKGKYVELRCDPISGHTALYWYRQSLGQGPEFLIYFQGTGAADDSGLPNDRFFAVRPEGSVSTLKIQRTERGDSAVYLCASSLTKAGGIPDTQYFGPGTRLTVL.

In its sample, this clone was seen once. The V and J genes are TRBV15 and TRBJ2-4; TRBD1 matches at 7 bases. The CDR3 spans 18 residues. V was clipped by 0 bases and J by 1 base; unmatched bases: 9. CDR1 is LNHNV, CDR2 YYDKDF, per germline (reference sequence). CDR3 protein: CATSRDLGQAPAKNIQYF. In DNA form, the CDR3 reads TGTGCCACCAGCAGAGATTTAGGACAGGCCCCGGCCAAAAACATTCAGTACTTC.

Comments on this clone: One end of the junction is discordant with germline, which a read error may explain. The chain combines TRBV5-6 with TRBJ1-2; TRBD1 aligns across 9 bases. The germline V gene has CDR1 SGHDT and CDR2 YYEEEE. This CDR3 is built from 15 residues. The CDR3 loop reads CASSLDHPRDRDWAF. CDR3 nucleotide sequence: TGTGCCAGCAGCTTGGACCACCCCAGGGACAGGGATTGGGCCTTC.

The J gene is TRBJ1-2, the V gene TRBV30; 7 nucleotides match TRBD1. CDR1 GTSNPN and CDR2 SVGIG come from the germline V gene (reference sequence). Germline trimming cut 0 bases from V and 4 bases from J; bases unmatched to any gene: 8. The CDR3 loop spans 15 amino acids. The CDR3 loop is CAWSVQTGKAYGYTF. Written as DNA, the CDR3 is TGTGCCTGGAGTGTCCAGACAGGGAAAGCCTATGGCTACACCTTC.

This clone came up a few times. J is TRBJ2-7 and V is TRBV18; 9 bases fit TRBD2. This CDR3 is built from 16 residues. CDR1 is KGHSH and CDR2 is LQKENI in the germline V gene. With 6 bases clipped from V and 6 bases from J, the junction kept 15 bases outside the gene matches. DNA of the CDR3: TGTGCCAGCTCCACCGGAGGGCCGATGGGACTAGCCGAGCAGTACTTC. Translating it yields CASSTGGPMGLAEQYF. The full variable domain, with the rest looked up from reference TRBV18 and TRBJ2-7, is NAGVMQNPRHLVRRRGQEARLRCSPMKGHSHVYWYRQLPEEGLKFMVYLQKENIIDESGMPKERFSAEFPKEGPSILRIQQVVRGDSAAYFCASSTGGPMGLAEQYFGPGTRLTVT.